These 20 T cell receptor beta chains originate from one sample sequenced in a study of HIV-infected patients and healthy controls (dated by TCRdb to 2013 to 2016). Whole blood was used without cell fractionation, so the repertoire reflected all unsorted peripheral T cells. The library was prepared using 5' RACE. The data were produced on an Illumina MiSeq. Using SuperScript III with primers targeting the alpha and beta constant regions, 500 to 550 ng of RNA was reverse transcribed. Separate libraries for the alpha and beta chains were generated through chain-specific third strand synthesis that incorporated multiplexing indices. Starting from the raw public reads, TCRdb applied fastp trimming at Q25, assembled clones with MiXCR and retained in-frame beta chains. Identical CDR3 proteins give one entry, which carries the most common genes and DNA. The sample table shows over 10,000 distinct CDR3 sequences, and around 5% are seen once. Around 3% of the sample rests with the top ten.

Sequenced material: blood. Source of these receptors: an adult in good health.

The chain joins TRBV18 to TRBJ2-1; D unresolved. This CDR3 contains 13 residues. CDR1 is KGHSH, CDR2 LQKENI, per germline. With 2 bases removed from V and 9 bases from J, the gap between germline ends came to 11 bases. The CDR3: CASSPAITAEQFF. The CDR3 bases are TGTGCCAGCTCACCAGCCATTACTGCTGAGCAGTTCTTC.

This clonotype was seen at least ten times. The chain is built from TRBV5-5 and TRBJ1-1; no reliable D call. V was trimmed by 0 bases and J by 3 bases, leaving 9 bases between them. Germline loops: CDR1 SGHKS, CDR2 YYEKEE (reference sequence). This CDR3 contains 14 residues. The CDR3 coding sequence is TGTGCCAGCAGCTTGGCACACCCGTACACTGAAGCTTTCTTT. It codes for CASSLAHPYTEAFF.

By sample share, this clonotype is medium-sized. The chain couples TRBV6-1 to TRBJ1-4; a weak D match, TRBD1 (6 bases). Germline V CDR1 and CDR2: MNHNS, SASEGT. There are 15 residues in the CDR3. Trimming pared 4 bases from V and 7 bases from J, leaving 16 bases between. CDR3 sequence reads: CASSAKQGPREKLFF. In DNA, the CDR3 is TGTGCCAGCAGTGCAAAACAGGGTCCGCGTGAAAAACTGTTTTTT.

This clonotype was picked up many times. The chain is built from TRBV7-9 and TRBJ2-5; 9 positions match TRBD1. Trimming at V came to 0 bases and at J to 3 bases, leaving 14 bases not matched to a gene. The CDR3 has 19 amino acids. Germline-derived CDR1 and CDR2 are SEHNR and FQNEAQ (reference sequence). The CDR3 sequence is CASSLARGTGLRLEETQYF. The CDR3 coding sequence is TGTGCCAGCAGCTTAGCGCGGGGGACAGGGCTTAGACTTGAAGAGACCCAGTACTTC.

The chain is built from TRBV15 and TRBJ1-1; D possibly corresponds to TRBD1 (5 bases). Trimming took 3 bases from V and 7 from J, leaving 21 bases between them. CDR3 size: 16 residues. Germline loops: CDR1 LNHNV, CDR2 YYDKDF (reference sequence). This CDR3 reads CATSRESWGGGGEAFF. The CDR3 region has the DNA TGTGCCACCAGCAGGGAGAGCTGGGGCGGTGGGGGTGAAGCTTTCTTT.

At least ten counts were recorded for this clonotype. The chain links TRBV4-1 to TRBJ2-3, with D perhaps matching TRBD1 (7 bases). The CDR3 runs 18 residues. V dropped 0 bases and J dropped 1 base, with 17 bases sitting between them. The germline V gene has CDR1 MGHRA and CDR2 YSYEKL. CDR3 protein: CASSQDEAGGFGTDTQYF. In DNA, the CDR3 is TGCGCCAGCAGCCAAGACGAGGCAGGGGGGTTCGGCACAGATACGCAGTATTTT.

This clonotype was detected ten times or more. The chain couples TRBV9 to TRBJ1-2; D unresolved. The CDR3 is 14 residues long. V was clipped by 1 base and J by 3 bases, with 10 bases between them. Germline loops: CDR1 SGDLS, CDR2 YYNGEE. The CDR3 nucleotides read TGTGCCAGCAGCGTACAGAGGGAGGACTATGGCTACACCTTC. It encodes CASSVQREDYGYTF.

This clonotype is classed as medium-sized (0.01 to 0.1%). V is TRBV2 and J is TRBJ1-2, with a possible D match to TRBD1 (6 bases). Germline assignment: CDR1 SNHLY and CDR2 FYNNEI. V was clipped by 5 bases and J by 8 bases, with 18 bases between them. The CDR3 covers 14 residues. The CDR3 nucleotides read TGTGCCAGCAGTCTTGAAAGTAAGACAGGCGGCTACACCTTC. It encodes CASSLESKTGGYTF.

Relative to its sample, this clonotype is medium-sized. This chain uses TRBV29-1 with TRBJ2-5; the match to TRBD1 covers 7 bases. This CDR3 spans 14 amino acids. With V trimmed by 6 bases and J by 5 bases, 12 bases remained unmatched. From germline, CDR1 is SQVTM and CDR2 ANQGSEA. The CDR3 DNA sequence: TGCAGCGTCACAGGGGACCCAAAGGGGGAGACCCAGTACTTC. It yields the protein CSVTGDPKGETQYF.

This clonotype was picked up a small number of times. The rearrangement joins TRBV3-1 to TRBJ2-1; TRBD1 agrees at 10 bases. The germline gives CDR1 LGHDT, CDR2 YNNKEL (reference sequence). The ends lost 1 base at V and 6 bases at J; junction bases unmatched: 3. This CDR3 contains 15 residues. As DNA, the CDR3 is TGTGCCAGCAGCCAAGGTGGGACAGGGGTCAATGAGCAGTTCTTC. Translation: CASSQGGTGVNEQFF.

By proportion, this clonotype is medium-sized. The chain combines TRBV27 with TRBJ1-4; D remains unclear. Trimming pared 6 bases from V and 4 bases from J, leaving 9 bases between. Germline values: CDR1 MNHEY, CDR2 SMNVEV (reference sequence). The CDR3 has 13 amino acids. The CDR3 spells CASREGNNEKLFF. CDR3 nucleotide sequence: TGTGCCAGCAGGGAAGGAAATAATGAAAAACTGTTTTTT.

The chain uses TRBV19 and TRBJ2-1, with D uncertain. V was clipped by 3 bases and J by 2 bases, with 8 bases between them. CDR1 and CDR2 (germline): LNHDA, SQIVND (reference sequence). The CDR3 covers 14 residues. The CDR3 region is CASSMVATYNEQFF. CDR3 nucleotides: TGTGCCAGTAGTATGGTAGCCACCTACAATGAGCAGTTCTTC.

Sample share makes this clonotype medium-sized (0.01 to 0.1%). The rearrangement uses TRBV7-2 and TRBJ2-7, with D perhaps matching TRBD1 (5 bases). V was shortened by 1 base and J by 0 bases, with 13 bases between the two germline ends. The CDR3 is 16 amino acids. Germline CDR1 and CDR2: SGHTA and FQGNSA. The CDR3 nucleotides are TGTGCCAGCAGCTTAGGTCCATACAGGCGCTCCTACGAGCAGTACTTC. Translating gives CASSLGPYRRSYEQYF.

This clonotype was picked up many times. This chain connects TRBV19 to TRBJ2-5; no definite D call. Germline V gives CDR1 LNHDA, CDR2 SQIVND (reference sequence). CDR3 length: 16 amino acids. Trimming pared 0 bases from V and 2 bases from J, leaving 13 bases between. CDR3 DNA sequence: TGTGCCAGTAGTATAGAGAAGGGAATCCCGCAAGAGACCCAGTACTTC. Translation gives CASSIEKGIPQETQYF.

This clonotype was counted between two and nine times. J is TRBJ1-6 and V is TRBV28, with 9 bases identical to TRBD1. Germline trimming cut 3 bases from V and 10 bases from J; bases unmatched to any gene: 4. CDR1 and CDR2 from the germline V gene are MDHEN and SYDVKM. CDR3 size: 14 residues. CDR3 in amino acids: CASSFGTGYSPLHF. For the CDR3, the DNA is TGTGCCAGCAGTTTTGGGACAGGGTACTCACCCCTCCACTTT. The full variable domain, with the rest looked up from reference TRBV28 and TRBJ1-6, is DVKVTQSSRYLVKRTGEKVFLECVQDMDHENMFWYRQDPGLGLRLIYFSYDVKMKEKGDIPEGYSVSREKKERFSLILESASTNQTSMYLCASSFGTGYSPLHFGNGTRLTVT.

This clonotype was recorded many times. The V and J genes are TRBV5-1 and TRBJ2-3; 7 positions match TRBD2. Germline CDR1 and CDR2: SGHRS and YFSETQ. Trimming took 0 bases from V and 1 from J; bases not matched to a gene: 8. The CDR3 is 17 residues long. The CDR3 coding sequence is TGCGCCAGCAGCTTGGGCTTGATTCGGGGGGGCACAGATACGCAGTATTTT. Amino acids: CASSLGLIRGGTDTQYF. Together with reference TRBV5-1 and TRBJ2-3, the CDR3 gives the full variable domain: KAGVTQTPRYLIKTRGQQVTLSCSPISGHRSVSWYQQTPGQGLQFLFEYFSETQRNKGNFPGRFSGRQFSNSRSEMNVSTLELGDSALYLCASSLGLIRGGTDTQYFGPGTRLTVL.

Ten or more counts support this clonotype. The rearrangement links TRBV4-1 to TRBJ1-5, with a tentative D call TRBD1 (6 bases). Germline values: CDR1 MGHRA, CDR2 YSYEKL. The CDR3 contains 16 residues. Trimming pared 4 bases from V and 7 bases from J, leaving 20 bases between. CDR3 DNA sequence: TGCGCCAGCAGCCTAGGATCACAGGGATCGTGGCAGCCCCAGCATTTT. The encoded protein is CASSLGSQGSWQPQHF.

This clonotype came up many times. The chain couples TRBV19 to TRBJ1-5; 7 bases are shared with TRBD1. The CDR3 totals 16 residues. Germline-derived CDR1 and CDR2 are LNHDA and SQIVND (reference sequence). J lost 2 bases, V lost 6 bases, and 10 bases had no gene match. Here the CDR3 reads CASRKQGEIGNQPQHF. Written as DNA, the CDR3 is TGTGCCAGTAGGAAGCAGGGGGAAATTGGCAATCAGCCCCAGCATTTT.

By sample fraction, this clonotype is medium-sized. The rearrangement links TRBV5-1 to TRBJ2-1; TRBD1 aligns across 7 bases. Germline V lookup: CDR1 SGHRS, CDR2 YFSETQ. The CDR3 runs 13 residues. V trimming: 1 base; J trimming: 6 bases; junction bases outside the gene matches: 1. Here the CDR3 reads CASSLSGGNEQFF. The CDR3 DNA reads as TGCGCCAGCAGCTTGTCAGGGGGCAATGAGCAGTTCTTC.

This clonotype was picked up many times. J is TRBJ2-7 and V is TRBV9; D is uncertain. Trimming removed 0 bases from V and 2 bases from J, with 9 bases in between. CDR1 and CDR2 (germline): SGDLS, YYNGEE. This CDR3 spans 14 amino acids. The CDR3 DNA sequence: TGTGCCAGCAGCGTAGCCACATATACCTACGAGCAGTACTTC. Protein product: CASSVATYTYEQYF.